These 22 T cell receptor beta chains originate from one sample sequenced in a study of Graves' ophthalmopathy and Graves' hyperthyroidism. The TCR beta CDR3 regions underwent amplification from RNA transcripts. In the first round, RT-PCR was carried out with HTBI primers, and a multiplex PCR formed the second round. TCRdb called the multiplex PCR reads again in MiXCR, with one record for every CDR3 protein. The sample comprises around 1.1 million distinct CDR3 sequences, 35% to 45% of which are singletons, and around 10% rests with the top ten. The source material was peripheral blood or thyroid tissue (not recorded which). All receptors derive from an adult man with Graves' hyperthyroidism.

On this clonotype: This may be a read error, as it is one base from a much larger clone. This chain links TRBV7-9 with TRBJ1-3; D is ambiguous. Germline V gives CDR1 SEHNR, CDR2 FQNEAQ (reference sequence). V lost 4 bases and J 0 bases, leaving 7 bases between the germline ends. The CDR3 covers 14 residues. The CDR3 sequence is CASSYKSSGNTIYF. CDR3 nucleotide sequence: TGTGCCAGCAGCTACAAGAGCTCTGGAAACACCATATATTTT.

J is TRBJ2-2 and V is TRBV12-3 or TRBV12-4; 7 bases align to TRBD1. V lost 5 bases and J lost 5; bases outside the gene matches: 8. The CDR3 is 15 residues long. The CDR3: CASSASTGVTGELFF. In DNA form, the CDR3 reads TGTGCCAGCAGTGCCTCAACAGGGGTTACCGGGGAGCTGTTTTTT.

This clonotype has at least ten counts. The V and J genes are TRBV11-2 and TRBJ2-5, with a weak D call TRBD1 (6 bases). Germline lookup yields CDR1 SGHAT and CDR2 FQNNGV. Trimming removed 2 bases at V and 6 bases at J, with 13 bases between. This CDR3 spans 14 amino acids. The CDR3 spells CASSLRAGVQTQYF. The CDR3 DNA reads TGTGCCAGCAGCTTAAGGGCAGGGGTACAGACCCAGTACTTC.

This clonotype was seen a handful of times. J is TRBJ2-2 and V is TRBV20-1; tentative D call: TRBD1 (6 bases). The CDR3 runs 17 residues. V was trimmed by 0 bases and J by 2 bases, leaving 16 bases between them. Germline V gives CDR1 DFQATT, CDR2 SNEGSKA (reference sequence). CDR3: CSARDLRAGANTGELFF. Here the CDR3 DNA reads TGCAGTGCTAGAGATCTGCGCGCAGGGGCTAACACCGGGGAGCTGTTTTTT.

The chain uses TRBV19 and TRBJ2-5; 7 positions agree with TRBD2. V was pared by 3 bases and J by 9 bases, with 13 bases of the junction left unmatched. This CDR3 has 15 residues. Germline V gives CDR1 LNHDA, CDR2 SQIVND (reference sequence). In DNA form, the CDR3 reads TGTGCCAGTAGTATTAGCGGGTCAGGGCCTCAGCCCCAGTACTTC. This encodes CASSISGSGPQPQYF.

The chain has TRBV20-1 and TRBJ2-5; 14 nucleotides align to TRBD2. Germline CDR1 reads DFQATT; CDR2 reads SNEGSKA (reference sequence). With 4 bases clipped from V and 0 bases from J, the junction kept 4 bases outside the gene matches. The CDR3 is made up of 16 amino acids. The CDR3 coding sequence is TGCAGTGCTAAAGGACTAGCGGGGGGCTACCAAGAGACCCAGTACTTC. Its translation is CSAKGLAGGYQETQYF.

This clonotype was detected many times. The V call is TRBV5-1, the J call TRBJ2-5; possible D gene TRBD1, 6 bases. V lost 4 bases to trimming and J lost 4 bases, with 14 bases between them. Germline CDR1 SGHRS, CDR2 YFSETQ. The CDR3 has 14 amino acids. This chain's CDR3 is CASSILQGSETQYF. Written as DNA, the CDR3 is TGCGCCAGCAGCATATTACAGGGTTCAGAGACCCAGTACTTC.

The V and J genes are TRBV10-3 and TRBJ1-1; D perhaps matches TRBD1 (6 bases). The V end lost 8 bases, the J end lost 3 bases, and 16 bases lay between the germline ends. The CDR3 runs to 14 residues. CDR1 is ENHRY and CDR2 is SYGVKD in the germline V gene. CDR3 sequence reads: CAIHPGAGDTEAFF. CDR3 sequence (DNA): TGTGCCATCCACCCAGGAGCAGGGGACACTGAAGCTTTCTTT.

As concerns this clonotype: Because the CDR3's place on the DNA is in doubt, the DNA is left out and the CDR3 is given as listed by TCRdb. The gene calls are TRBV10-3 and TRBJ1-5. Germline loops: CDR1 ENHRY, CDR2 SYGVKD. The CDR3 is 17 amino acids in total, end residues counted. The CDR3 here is CAICSAREDPGLEPQHF.

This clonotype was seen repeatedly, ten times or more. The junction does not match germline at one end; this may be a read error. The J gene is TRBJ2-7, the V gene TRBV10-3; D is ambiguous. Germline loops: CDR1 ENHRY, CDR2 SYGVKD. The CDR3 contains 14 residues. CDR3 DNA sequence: TGTGCCAGCAGTGAACGGCAGACCGCGGCCGTACCGTACTTC. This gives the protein CASSERQTAAVPYF.

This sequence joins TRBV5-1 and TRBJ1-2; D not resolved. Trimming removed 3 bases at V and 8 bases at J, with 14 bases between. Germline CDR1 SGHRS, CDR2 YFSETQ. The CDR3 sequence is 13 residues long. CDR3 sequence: CASSSNGKIGYTF. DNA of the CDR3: TGCGCCAGCAGCTCAAATGGAAAAATAGGCTACACCTTC.

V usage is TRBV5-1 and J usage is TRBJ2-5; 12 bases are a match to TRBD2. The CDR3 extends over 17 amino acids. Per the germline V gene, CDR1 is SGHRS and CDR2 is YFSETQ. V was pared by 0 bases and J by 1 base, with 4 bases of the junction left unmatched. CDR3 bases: TGCGCCAGCAGCTTGGCATCACTAGCGGGGGGCCAAGAGACCCAGTACTTC. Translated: CASSLASLAGGQETQYF.

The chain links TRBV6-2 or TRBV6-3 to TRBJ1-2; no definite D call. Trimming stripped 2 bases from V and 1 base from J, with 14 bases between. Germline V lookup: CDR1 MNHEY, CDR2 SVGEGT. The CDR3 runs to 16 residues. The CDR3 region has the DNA TGTGCCAGCAGTTACAACGGGCAGGAAGTTAACTATGGCTACACCTTC. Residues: CASSYNGQEVNYGYTF.

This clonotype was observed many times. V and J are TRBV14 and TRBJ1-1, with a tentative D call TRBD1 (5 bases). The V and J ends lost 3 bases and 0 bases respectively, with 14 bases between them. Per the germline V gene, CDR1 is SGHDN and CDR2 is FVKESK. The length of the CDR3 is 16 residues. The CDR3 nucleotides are TGTGCCAGCAGCCAGCCTTGGGGGAACATGAACACTGAAGCTTTCTTT. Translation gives CASSQPWGNMNTEAFF. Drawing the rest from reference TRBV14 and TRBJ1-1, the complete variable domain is EAGVTQFPSHSVIEKGQTVTLRCDPISGHDNLYWYRRVMGKEIKFLLHFVKESKQDESGMPNNRFLAERTGGTYSTLKVQPAELEDSGVYFCASSQPWGNMNTEAFFGQGTRLTVV.

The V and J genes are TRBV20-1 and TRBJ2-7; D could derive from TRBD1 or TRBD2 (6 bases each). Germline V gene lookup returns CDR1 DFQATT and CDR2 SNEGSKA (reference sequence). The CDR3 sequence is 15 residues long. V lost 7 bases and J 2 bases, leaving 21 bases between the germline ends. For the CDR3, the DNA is TGCAGTGTCTCCGGGGGCGCTTTTGGGCCCTACGAGCAGTACTTC. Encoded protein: CSVSGGAFGPYEQYF.

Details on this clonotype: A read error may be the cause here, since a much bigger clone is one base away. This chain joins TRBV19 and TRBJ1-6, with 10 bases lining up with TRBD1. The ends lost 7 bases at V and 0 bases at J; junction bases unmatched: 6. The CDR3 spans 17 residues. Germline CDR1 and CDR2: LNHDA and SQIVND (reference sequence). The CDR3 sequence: CASTGTGASSYNSPLHF. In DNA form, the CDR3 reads TGTGCCAGTACCGGGACAGGGGCAAGCTCCTATAATTCACCCCTCCACTTT.

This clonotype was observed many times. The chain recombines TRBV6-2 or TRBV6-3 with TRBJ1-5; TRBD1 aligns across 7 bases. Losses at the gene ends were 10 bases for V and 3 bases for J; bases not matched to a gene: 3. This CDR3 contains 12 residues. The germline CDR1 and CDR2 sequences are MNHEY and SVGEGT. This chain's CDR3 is CATTGINQPQHF. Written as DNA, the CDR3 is TGTGCCACGACAGGGATCAATCAGCCCCAGCATTTT.

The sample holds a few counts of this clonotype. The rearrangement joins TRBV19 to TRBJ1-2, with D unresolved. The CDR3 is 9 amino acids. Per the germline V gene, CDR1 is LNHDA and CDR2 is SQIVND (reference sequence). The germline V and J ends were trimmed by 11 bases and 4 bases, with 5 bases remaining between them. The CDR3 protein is CARIYGYTF. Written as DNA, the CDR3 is TGTGCCCGTATCTATGGCTACACCTTC. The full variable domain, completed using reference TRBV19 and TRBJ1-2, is DGGITQSPKYLFRKEGQNVTLSCEQNLNHDAMYWYRQDPGQGLRLIYYSQIVNDFQKGDIAEGYSVSREKKESFPLTVTSAQKNPTAFYLCARIYGYTFGSGTRLTVV.

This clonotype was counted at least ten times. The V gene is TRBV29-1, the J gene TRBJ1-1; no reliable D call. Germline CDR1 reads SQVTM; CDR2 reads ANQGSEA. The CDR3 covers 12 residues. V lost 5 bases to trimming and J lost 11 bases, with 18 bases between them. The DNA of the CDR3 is TGCAGCGTTACCGGGCCGAAAGGCGGTGCTTTCTTT. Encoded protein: CSVTGPKGGAFF.

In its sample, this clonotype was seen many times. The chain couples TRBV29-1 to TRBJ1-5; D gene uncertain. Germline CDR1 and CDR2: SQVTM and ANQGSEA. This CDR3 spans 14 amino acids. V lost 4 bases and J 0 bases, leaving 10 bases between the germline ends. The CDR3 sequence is CSVAFGYSNQPQHF. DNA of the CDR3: TGCAGCGTTGCGTTTGGGTATAGCAATCAGCCCCAGCATTTT.

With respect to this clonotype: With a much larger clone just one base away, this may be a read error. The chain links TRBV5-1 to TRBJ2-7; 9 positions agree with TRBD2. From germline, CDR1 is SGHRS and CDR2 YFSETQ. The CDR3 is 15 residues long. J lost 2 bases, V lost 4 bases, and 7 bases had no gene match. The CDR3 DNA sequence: TGCGCCAGCAGCGTGGCGGGAGGGCAGCCCTACGAGCAGTACTTC. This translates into CASSVAGGQPYEQYF.

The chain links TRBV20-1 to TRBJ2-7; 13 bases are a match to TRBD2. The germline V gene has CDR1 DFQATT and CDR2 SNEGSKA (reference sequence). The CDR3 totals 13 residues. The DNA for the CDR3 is TGCTCCAAAAGGACTAGCGGGAGTTACGAGCAGTACTTC. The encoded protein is CSKRTSGSYEQYF.